This T cell receptor (beta chain) was sequenced in a study of CD8+ T cells in alopecia areata. The germline V gene has CDR1 KGHSH and CDR2 LQKENI. V was shortened by 3 bases and J by 1 base, with 10 bases between the two germline ends. The CDR3 spans 14 residues. This clone was found a few times. Treatment specified: oral pan-JAK inhibitor, 5-10 mg twice daily. The authors extracted RNA and reverse transcribed it into cDNA as the sequencing template. Sequenced by immunoSEQ multiplex PCR; TCRdb stores in-frame clones only, minus some. Found here are about 250,000 clones, 50% to 75% of them singletons; the top ten hold 0.75% to 0.95%.

The chain links TRBV18 to TRBJ2-7; possible D gene TRBD1, 5 bases. This clonotype originated in a human donor with alopecia areata. Source: CD4+ T cells sorted from blood, taken around week 54, from a patient treated with tofacitinib. CDR3 in DNA: TGTGCCAGCTCACCTGCAGGGCTTTCCTACGAGCAGTACTTC. Translation gives CASSPAGLSYEQYF. The whole variable domain, remainder taken from reference TRBV18 and TRBJ2-7, is NAGVMQNPRHLVRRRGQEARLRCSPMKGHSHVYWYRQLPEEGLKFMVYLQKENIIDESGMPKERFSAEFPKEGPSILRIQQVVRGDSAAYFCASSPAGLSYEQYFGPGTRLTVT.